This T cell receptor (beta chain) was recovered during a study of blood T cell repertoires in COVID-19 (dated by TCRdb to 2018 to 2021). For the wider study: Samples covering the acute and convalescent phases of COVID-19 were provided by collaborators in the United States, Italy and Spain. The prospective study material was composed of cDNA or gDNA derived from T cells, B-cell-depleted T cells, or PBMCs. The dataset comprised deeply sampled blood TCRbeta repertoires from subjects exposed to, actively infected with, or recovered from COVID-19. The repertoires were released in a freely available public database intended as a resource for research on the immune response to SARS-CoV-2. The samples were drawn from the first 160 participants of the ongoing ImmuneRACE study and from more than 1,000 subjects provided by 6 global collaborators. Sample metadata almost always included a de-identified subject ID, COVID-19 status, age in years and sex. Where available, HLA class I and class II types were obtained from metadata supplied by the sample provider rather than from assay-based typing.

The table lists this clone with a few counts. Its antigen is still unknown. It has no much larger one-base neighbor in the sample; base qualities were not kept. In the germline V gene (reference sequence), CDR1 corresponds to MNHEY and CDR2 to SMNVEV. The CDR3 holds 18 amino acids from the cysteine to the phenylalanine. This entry keeps only the CDR3 DNA: 54 bases, framed from base 1. V trim: 3 bases; J trim: 4 bases; unmatched bases: 11. Overall results and qualifications from the work: The quantity of clinical and demographic metadata differed by source and by participant and was supplied without curation.

Participants in the prospective study were enrolled through a virtual design, were aged roughly 18 to 100 years, and lived in approximately 24 United States geographic areas. Cohort assignment in the prospective study relied on participant-reported clinical history from a screening survey and a study questionnaire. Exposed participants had been in contact with someone with a PCR-confirmed or clinician-diagnosed COVID-19 case within 2 weeks of study entry. In the prospective study, whole blood, serum and a nasopharyngeal or oropharyngeal swab were collected from each participant by mobile phlebotomists. Additional blood draws and questionnaires over an approximately 2-month period could optionally be provided by prospective study participants. Blood samples from the prospective study were shipped frozen or at room temperature prior to DNA extraction. TCRbeta CDR3 regions were amplified from genomic DNA using the immunoSEQ Assay, a bias-controlled multiplex PCR. From the authors' description of their analysis: The number of nucleated cells in each sample was estimated by amplification of reference gene primers within the assay. Sequence reads were collapsed and filtered to measure the absolute abundance of every unique TCRbeta CDR3 rearrangement. For each sample, productive Simpson clonality was calculated by taking the square root of Simpson's diversity index across productive rearrangements. TCRdb provides this immuneACCESS table in a form limited to in-frame rearrangements. Some clones are lacking; in checked studies, under half of them reflect an unresolved V gene, and why the rest are absent is not known. The V and J calls and the clone size are those of that table, but D and trimming were determined from the DNA. This sample comprises under 400,000 clones, 85% to 90% of them detected only once. The ten largest clones represent 1% of the sample.

The TCR comes from a woman in her thirties who had been exposed to COVID-19. The chain employs TRBV27 and TRBJ2-7; 14 middle bases align to TRBD2. Specimen: PBMCs or T cells enriched from blood (not recorded which). The CDR3 in this case is CASSLGRLAGGPGYEQYF. The DNA sequence follows: TGTGCCAGCAGTTTGGGACGACTAGCGGGAGGGCCCGGGTACGAGCAGTACTTC.